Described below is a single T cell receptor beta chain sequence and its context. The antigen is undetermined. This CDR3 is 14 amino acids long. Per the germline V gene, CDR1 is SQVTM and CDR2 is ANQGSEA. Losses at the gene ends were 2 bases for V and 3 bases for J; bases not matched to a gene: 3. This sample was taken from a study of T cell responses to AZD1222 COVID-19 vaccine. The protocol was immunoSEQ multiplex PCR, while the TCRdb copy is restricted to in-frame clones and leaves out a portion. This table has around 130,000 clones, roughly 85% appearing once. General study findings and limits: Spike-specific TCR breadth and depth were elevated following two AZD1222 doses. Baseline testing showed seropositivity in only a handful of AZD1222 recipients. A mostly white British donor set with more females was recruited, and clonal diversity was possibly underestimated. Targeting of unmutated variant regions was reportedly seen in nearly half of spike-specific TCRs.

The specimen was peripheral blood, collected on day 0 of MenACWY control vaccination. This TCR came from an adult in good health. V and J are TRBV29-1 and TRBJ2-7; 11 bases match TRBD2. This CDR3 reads CSVETGTSGYEQYF. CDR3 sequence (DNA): TGCAGCGTTGAAACCGGGACTAGCGGCTACGAGCAGTACTTC.